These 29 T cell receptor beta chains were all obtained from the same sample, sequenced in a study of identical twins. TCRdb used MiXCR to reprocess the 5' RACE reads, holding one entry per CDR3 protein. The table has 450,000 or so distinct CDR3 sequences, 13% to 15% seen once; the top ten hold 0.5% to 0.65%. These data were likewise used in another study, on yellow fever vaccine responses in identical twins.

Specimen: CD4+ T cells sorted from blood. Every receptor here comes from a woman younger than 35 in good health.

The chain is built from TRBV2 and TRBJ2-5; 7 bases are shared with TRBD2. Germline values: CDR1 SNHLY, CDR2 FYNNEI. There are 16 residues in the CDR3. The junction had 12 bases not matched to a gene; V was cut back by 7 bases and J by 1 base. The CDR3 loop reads CASNNFSGPSQETQYF. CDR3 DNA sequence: TGTGCCAGCAATAACTTTAGCGGGCCTTCCCAAGAGACCCAGTACTTC.

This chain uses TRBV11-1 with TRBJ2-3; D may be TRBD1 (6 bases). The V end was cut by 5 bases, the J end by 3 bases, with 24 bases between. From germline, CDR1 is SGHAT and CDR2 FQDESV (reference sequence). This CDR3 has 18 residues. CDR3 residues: CASSPLGKRGTATDTQYF. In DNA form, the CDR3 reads TGTGCCAGCAGCCCCTTGGGGAAGAGGGGGACCGCAACAGATACGCAGTATTTT.

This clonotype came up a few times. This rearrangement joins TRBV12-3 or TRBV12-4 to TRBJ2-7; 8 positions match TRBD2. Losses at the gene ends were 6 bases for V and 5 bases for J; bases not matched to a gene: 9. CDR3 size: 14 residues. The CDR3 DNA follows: TGTGCCAGCAGCCCGGTAGCGGGAAGCAACGAGCAGTACTTC. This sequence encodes CASSPVAGSNEQYF.

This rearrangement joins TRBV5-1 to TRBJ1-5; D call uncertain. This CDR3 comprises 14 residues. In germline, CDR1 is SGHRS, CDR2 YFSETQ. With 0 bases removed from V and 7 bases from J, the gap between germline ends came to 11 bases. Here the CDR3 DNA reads TGCGCCAGCAGCTTGGCTGGGGTCGGCCAGCCCCAGCATTTT. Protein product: CASSLAGVGQPQHF.

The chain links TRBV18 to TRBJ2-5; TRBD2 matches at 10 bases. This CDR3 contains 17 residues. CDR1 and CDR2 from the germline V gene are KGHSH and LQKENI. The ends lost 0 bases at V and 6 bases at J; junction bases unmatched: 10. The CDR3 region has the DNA TGTGCCAGCTCACCACCCATCAGCGCTAGCGGGAGACAGACCCAGTACTTC. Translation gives CASSPPISASGRQTQYF.

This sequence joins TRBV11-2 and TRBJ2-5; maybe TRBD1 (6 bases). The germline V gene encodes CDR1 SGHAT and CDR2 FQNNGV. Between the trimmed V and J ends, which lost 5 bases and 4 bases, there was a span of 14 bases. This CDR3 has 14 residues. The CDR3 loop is CASSLGPGVETQYF. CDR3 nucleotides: TGTGCCAGCAGCCTAGGGCCAGGGGTAGAGACCCAGTACTTC.

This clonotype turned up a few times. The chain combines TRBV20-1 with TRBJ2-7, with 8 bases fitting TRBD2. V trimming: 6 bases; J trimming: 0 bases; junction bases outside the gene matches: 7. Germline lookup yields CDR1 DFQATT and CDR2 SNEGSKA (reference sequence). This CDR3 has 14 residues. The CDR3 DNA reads TGCAGTGCCAGCAGCGGGGGAAGCTCCTACGAGCAGTACTTC. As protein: CSASSGGSSYEQYF.

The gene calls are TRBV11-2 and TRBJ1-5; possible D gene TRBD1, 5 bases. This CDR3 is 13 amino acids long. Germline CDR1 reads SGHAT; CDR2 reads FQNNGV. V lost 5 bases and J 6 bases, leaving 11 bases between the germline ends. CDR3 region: CASSQQGSQPQHF. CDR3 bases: TGTGCCAGCAGCCAGCAGGGAAGTCAGCCCCAGCATTTT.

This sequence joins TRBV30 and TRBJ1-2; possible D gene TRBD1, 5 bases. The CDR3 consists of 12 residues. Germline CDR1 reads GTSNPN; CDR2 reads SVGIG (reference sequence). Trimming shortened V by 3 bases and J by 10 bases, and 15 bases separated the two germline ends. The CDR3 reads CAWSLVRQNYTF. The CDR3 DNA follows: TGTGCCTGGAGCCTCGTCAGACAGAACTACACCTTC. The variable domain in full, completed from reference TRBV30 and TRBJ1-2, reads SQTIHQWPATLVQPVGSPLSLECTVEGTSNPNLYWYRQAAGRGLQLLFYSVGIGQISSEVPQNLSASRPQDRQFILSSKKLLLSDSGFYLCAWSLVRQNYTFGSGTRLTVV.

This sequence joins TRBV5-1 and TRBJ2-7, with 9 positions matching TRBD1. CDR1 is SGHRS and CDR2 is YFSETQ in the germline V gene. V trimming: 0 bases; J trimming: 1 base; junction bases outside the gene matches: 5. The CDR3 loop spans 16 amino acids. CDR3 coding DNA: TGCGCCAGCAGCTTGGCCGACGGGACAGGGTCCTACGAGCAGTACTTC. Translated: CASSLADGTGSYEQYF.

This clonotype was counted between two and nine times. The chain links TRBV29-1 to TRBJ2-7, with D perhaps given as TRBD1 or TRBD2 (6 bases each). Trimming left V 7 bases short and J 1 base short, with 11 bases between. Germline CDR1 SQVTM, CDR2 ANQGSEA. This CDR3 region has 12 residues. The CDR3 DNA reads TGCAGCGCCGCGGGACAATCCTACGAGCAGTACTTC. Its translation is CSAAGQSYEQYF.

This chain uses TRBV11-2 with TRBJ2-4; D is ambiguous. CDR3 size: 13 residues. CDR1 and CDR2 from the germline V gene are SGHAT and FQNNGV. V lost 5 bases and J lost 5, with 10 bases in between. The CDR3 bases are TGTGCCAGCAGCCCCCGACTGGAAAACATTCAGTACTTC. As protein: CASSPRLENIQYF.

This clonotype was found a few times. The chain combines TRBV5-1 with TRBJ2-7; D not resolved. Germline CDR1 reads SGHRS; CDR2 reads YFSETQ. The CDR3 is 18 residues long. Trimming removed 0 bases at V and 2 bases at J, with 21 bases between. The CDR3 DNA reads TGCGCCAGCAGCTTGGAGACCTCGTCCCGCGCCCGAACCTACGAGCAGTACTTC. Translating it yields CASSLETSSRARTYEQYF. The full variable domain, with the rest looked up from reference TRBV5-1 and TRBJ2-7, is KAGVTQTPRYLIKTRGQQVTLSCSPISGHRSVSWYQQTPGQGLQFLFEYFSETQRNKGNFPGRFSGRQFSNSRSEMNVSTLELGDSALYLCASSLETSSRARTYEQYFGPGTRLTVT.

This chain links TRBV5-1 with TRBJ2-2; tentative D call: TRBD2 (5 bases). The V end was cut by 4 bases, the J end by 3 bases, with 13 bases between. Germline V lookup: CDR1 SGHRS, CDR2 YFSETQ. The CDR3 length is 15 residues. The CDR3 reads CASSRDGQDTGELFF. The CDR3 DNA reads TGCGCCAGCAGCCGGGATGGTCAGGACACCGGGGAGCTGTTTTTT.

CDR3: CASSYRGGTGDTDTQYF. The CDR3 region has the DNA TGTGCCAGCAGTTACCGCGGAGGGACAGGGGACACAGATACGCAGTATTTT. The rearrangement joins TRBV6-5 to TRBJ2-3; the match to TRBD1 covers 10 bases. V lost 2 bases to trimming and J lost 2 bases; unmatched junction nucleotides: 7. CDR3 size: 17 residues. Germline assignment: CDR1 MNHEY and CDR2 SVGAGI.

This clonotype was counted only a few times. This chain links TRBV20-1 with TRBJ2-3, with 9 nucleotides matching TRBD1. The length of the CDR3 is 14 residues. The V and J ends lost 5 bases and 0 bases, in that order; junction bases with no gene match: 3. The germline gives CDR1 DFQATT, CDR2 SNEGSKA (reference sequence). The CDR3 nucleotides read TGCAGTGCTCCCGGACAGGGGAGCACAGATACGCAGTATTTT. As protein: CSAPGQGSTDTQYF.

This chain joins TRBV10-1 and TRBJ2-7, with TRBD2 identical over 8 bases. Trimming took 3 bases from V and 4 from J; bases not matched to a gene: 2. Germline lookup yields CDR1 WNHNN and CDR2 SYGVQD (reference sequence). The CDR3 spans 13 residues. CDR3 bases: TGCGCCAGCAGTGAAGGACTAGCTTACGAGCAGTACTTC. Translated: CASSEGLAYEQYF.

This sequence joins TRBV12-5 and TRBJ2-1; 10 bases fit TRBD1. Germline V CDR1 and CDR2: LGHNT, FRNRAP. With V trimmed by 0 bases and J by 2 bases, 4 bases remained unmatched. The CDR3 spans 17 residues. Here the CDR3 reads CASGLVLGQGAYNEQFF. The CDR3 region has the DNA TGTGCTAGTGGTTTGGTATTAGGACAGGGGGCCTACAATGAGCAGTTCTTC.

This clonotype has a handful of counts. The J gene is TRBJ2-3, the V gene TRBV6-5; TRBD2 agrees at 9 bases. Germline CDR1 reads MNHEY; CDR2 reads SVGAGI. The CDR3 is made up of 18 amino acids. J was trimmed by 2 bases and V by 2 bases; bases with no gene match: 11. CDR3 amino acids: CASSYPELGLAATDTQYF. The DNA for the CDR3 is TGTGCCAGCAGTTACCCAGAATTGGGACTAGCAGCCACAGATACGCAGTATTTT.

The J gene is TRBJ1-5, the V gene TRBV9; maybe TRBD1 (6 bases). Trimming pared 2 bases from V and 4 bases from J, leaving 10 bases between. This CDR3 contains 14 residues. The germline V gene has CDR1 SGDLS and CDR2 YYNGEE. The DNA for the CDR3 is TGTGCCAGCAGCGTTGGACAGATAAATCAGCCCCAGCATTTT. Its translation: CASSVGQINQPQHF.

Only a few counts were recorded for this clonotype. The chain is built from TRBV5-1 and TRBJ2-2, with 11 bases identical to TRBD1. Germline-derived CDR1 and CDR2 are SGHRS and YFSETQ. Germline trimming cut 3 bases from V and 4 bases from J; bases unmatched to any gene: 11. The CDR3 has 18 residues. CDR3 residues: CASSSAGQGAYGTGELFF. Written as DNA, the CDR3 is TGCGCCAGCAGCTCGGCCGGACAGGGGGCGTATGGCACCGGGGAGCTGTTTTTT.

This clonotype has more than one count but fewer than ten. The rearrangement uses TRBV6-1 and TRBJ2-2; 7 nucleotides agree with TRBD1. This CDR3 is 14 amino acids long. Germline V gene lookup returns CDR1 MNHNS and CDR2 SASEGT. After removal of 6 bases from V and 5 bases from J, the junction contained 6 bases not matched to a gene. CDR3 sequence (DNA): TGTGCCAGCAGGTCCGACAGGGCAACCGGGGAGCTGTTTTTT. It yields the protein CASRSDRATGELFF.

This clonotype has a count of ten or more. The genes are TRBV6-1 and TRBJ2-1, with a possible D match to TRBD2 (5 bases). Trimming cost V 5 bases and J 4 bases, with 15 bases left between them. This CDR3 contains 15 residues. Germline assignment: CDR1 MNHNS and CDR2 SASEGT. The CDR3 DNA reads TGTGCCAGCAGTCCACGCGGAGGTGGGTACAATGAGCAGTTCTTC. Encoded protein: CASSPRGGGYNEQFF.

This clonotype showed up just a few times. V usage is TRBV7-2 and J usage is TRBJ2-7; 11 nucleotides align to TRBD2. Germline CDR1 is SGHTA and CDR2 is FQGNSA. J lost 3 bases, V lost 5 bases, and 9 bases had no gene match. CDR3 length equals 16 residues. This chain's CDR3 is CASSTAGLAGGYEQYF. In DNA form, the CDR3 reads TGTGCCAGCAGCACCGCGGGGCTAGCGGGGGGCTACGAGCAGTACTTC.

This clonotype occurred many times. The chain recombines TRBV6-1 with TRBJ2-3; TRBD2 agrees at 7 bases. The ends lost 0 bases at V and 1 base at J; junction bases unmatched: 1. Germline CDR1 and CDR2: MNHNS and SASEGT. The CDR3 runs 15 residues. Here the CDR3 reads CASSEAGGGTDTQYF. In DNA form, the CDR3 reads TGTGCCAGCAGTGAAGCGGGAGGGGGCACAGATACGCAGTATTTT.

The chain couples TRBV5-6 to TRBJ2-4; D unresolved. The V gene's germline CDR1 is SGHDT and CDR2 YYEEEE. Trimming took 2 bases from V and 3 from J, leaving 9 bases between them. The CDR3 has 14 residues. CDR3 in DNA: TGTGCCAGCAGCTTATTGGTGGGCAAAAACATTCAGTACTTC. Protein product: CASSLLVGKNIQYF. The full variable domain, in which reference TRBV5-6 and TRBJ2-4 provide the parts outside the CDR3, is DAGVTQSPTHLIKTRGQQVTLRCSPKSGHDTVSWYQQALGQGPQFIFQYYEEEERQRGNFPDRFSGHQFPNYSSELNVNALLLGDSALYLCASSLLVGKNIQYFGAGTRLSVL.

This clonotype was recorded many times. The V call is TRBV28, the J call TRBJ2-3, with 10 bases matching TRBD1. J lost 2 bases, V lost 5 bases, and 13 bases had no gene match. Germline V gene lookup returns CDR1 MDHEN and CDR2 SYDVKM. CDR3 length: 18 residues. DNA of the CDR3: TGTGCCAGCAGTCTGGGACAGGGGAGTTTATTCTCCACAGATACGCAGTATTTT. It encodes CASSLGQGSLFSTDTQYF. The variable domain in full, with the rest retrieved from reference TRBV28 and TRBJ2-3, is DVKVTQSSRYLVKRTGEKVFLECVQDMDHENMFWYRQDPGLGLRLIYFSYDVKMKEKGDIPEGYSVSREKKERFSLILESASTNQTSMYLCASSLGQGSLFSTDTQYFGPGTRLTVL.

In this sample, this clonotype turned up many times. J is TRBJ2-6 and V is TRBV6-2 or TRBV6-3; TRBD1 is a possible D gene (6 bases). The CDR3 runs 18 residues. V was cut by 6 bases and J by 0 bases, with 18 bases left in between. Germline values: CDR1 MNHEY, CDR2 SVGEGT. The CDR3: CASSSGAGALSGANVLTF. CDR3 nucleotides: TGTGCCAGCAGCTCCGGGGCAGGGGCCCTCTCTGGGGCCAACGTCCTGACTTTC.

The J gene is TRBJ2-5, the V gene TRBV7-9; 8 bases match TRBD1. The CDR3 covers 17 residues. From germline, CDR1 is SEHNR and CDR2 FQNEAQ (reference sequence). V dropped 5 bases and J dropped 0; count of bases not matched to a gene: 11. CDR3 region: CASSPRQGLGYQETQYF. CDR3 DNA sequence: TGTGCCAGCAGCCCGAGACAGGGGTTGGGATACCAAGAGACCCAGTACTTC.